The following is a TCR beta chain sequence with its context. Per donor, one heparinised blood draw averaged around 120 mL. The data were obtained in a study of beta chain features in type 1 diabetes. Since all of the isolated RNA was reverse transcribed, expressed TCRB transcripts were what got sequenced. Using immunoSEQ multiplex PCR, the repertoire was profiled, and TCRdb retains in-frame clones only, with some absent. The sample lists some 150,000 clones, 40% to 55% occurring once. J was trimmed by 7 bases and V by 7 bases; bases with no gene match: 10. The CDR3 loop spans 14 amino acids. Per the germline V gene, CDR1 is SGHDT and CDR2 is YYEEEE.

The sample consisted of Tregs from blood. V gene TRBV5-6 combines with J gene TRBJ1-1, with 10 nucleotides matching TRBD1. This receptor was taken from a man younger than 35 in good health. The CDR3 sequence: CASLTGTGDLEAFF. The CDR3, as DNA: TGTGCCAGCCTAACCGGGACAGGGGACCTTGAAGCTTTCTTT.